The TCR beta chain described here comes from a study of post-analysis software for immune sequencing data. Regarding the study as a whole: Compared with controls, patients had more of five TRBV segments, including TRBV5-6, TRBV5-1 and TRBV20-1.

J gave up 6 bases and V 6 bases, and 4 bases lay outside the gene matches. Per germline, CDR1 ENHRY and CDR2 SYGVKD. The CDR3 covers 13 residues. This clonotype was seen repeatedly, ten times or more. The antigen remains unidentified. cDNA libraries for TCR beta contained unique molecular identifiers. When about 0.95 to 10 million T cells were used, they gave a few hundred thousand cDNA molecules. TCRdb processed the PCR reads anew with MiXCR; each CDR3 protein has one entry. The sample carries a few hundred thousand distinct CDR3 sequences, 35% to 40% recorded once. This sequence joins TRBV10-3 and TRBJ2-1; 8 positions agree with TRBD1. The receptor was derived from a girl aged 10 to 17 with multiple sclerosis. Input material: blood. The CDR3 spells CAIRDRVGNEQFF. The CDR3 DNA reads TGTGCCATCAGGGACAGGGTGGGCAATGAGCAGTTCTTC.